This TCR beta chain comes out of a study of blood T cell repertoires in COVID-19. Looking at the study overall: COVID-19 samples collected from the United States, Italy and Spain covered acute and convalescent phases. T cells, B-cell-depleted T cells, or PBMCs provided the cDNA or gDNA that served as material.

Original processing methods: Reference gene primer amplification gave nucleated cell count estimates. Here immunoSEQ multiplex PCR was the method, and the copy in TCRdb shows in-frame clones only, minus some. For V, J and clone size, that table is used; D and trimming come from the DNA. The sample yields over 85,000 clones, 70% to 90% seen once. Unmatched junction bases numbered 4, after V lost 5 bases and J lost 2 bases. The CDR3 contains 15 residues. CDR1 and CDR2 from the germline V gene are KGHSH and LQKENI. The specimen sequenced was peripheral blood. J is TRBJ2-7 and V is TRBV18; 12 bases are a match to TRBD2. The source is a woman of 80 years or more with acute or convalescent COVID-19. CDR3 sequence: CASSASSGGAYEQYF. In DNA, the CDR3 is TGTGCCAGCTCAGCCTCTAGCGGGGGGGCCTACGAGCAGTACTTC.